Sequencing of this T cell receptor beta chain was carried out in a study of graft-versus-host responses after intestinal transplantation. Study-wide points: GvH clones were found in recipient marrow; some appeared first in ileum or blood. Peak circulating GvH clone levels tracked with early post-transplant HvG declines.

Generated by immunoSEQ multiplex PCR, the TCRdb table keeps only in-frame clones and is missing some. The data show about 21,000 clones, around 54% seen once. The length of the CDR3 is 15 residues. Germline assignment: CDR1 ENHRY and CDR2 SYGVKD. V shed 5 bases and J 6 bases; nucleotides not matched to a gene: 9. The starting material was alloreactive CD4+ T cells from a mixed lymphocyte reaction culture, obtained before intestinal transplant. Stated subset: CFSE-low proliferating T cells sorted from roughly six-day pre-transplant mixed lymphocyte reaction (GvH or HvG direction). This receptor was identified in a human patient who received an intestinal transplant. This rearrangement joins TRBV10-3 to TRBJ2-7, with TRBD1 matching over 11 bases. The CDR3 DNA sequence: TGTGCCATCAGTCTATCGGACAGGGGGCGAGGCGAGCAGTACTTC. Translating gives CAISLSDRGRGEQYF.